This T cell receptor (beta chain) appears in the sequencing data of a study of cytomegalovirus exposure and HLA in healthy donors. Study-wide background: Earlier work reported approximately 110 million unique TCR beta sequences from about 180 million T cells. Study findings and constraints: A later analysis found TCR association rates differed by HLA locus, highest for DRB1 and lowest for HLA-C. Within a later analysis, the majority of CMV-associated TCR beta chains appeared HLA-restricted.

This CDR3 comprises 14 residues. Germline V gene sequence: CDR1 SEHNR, CDR2 FQNEAQ (reference sequence). Trimming removed 1 base at V and 5 bases at J, with 9 bases between. Primers: 60 Vbeta forward and 13 Jbeta reverse. The data were produced by immunoSEQ multiplex PCR, yet TCRdb's version contains in-frame clones alone and is incomplete. The sample lists about 160,000 clones; approximately 80% were seen once. Details on this clone: Antigen specificity is unknown.

The receptor was isolated from a man younger than 40 in good health and CMV-seropositive. The material sequenced was PBMCs. This chain connects TRBV7-9 to TRBJ2-1; tentatively, D is TRBD1 (6 bases). In DNA form, the CDR3 reads TGTGCCAGCAGCTTAGTGGACAGAAACAATGAGCAGTTCTTC. This encodes CASSLVDRNNEQFF.